A single sample gave rise to the 29 T cell receptor beta chains below, sequenced in a study of shared clonotypes between healthy human individuals. Here immunoSEQ multiplex PCR was the method, and the copy in TCRdb shows in-frame clones only, minus some. The profile shows hundreds of thousands of clones, about 74% of them singletons. Sequencing was carried out using memory CD4+ T cells sorted from blood. Sample subset: CD45RA-negative fraction. The receptor source for this set is a woman in her 30s in good health.

The V and J genes are TRBV6-4 and TRBJ2-1; D could derive from TRBD1 or TRBD2 (5 bases each). The CDR3 consists of 15 residues. Germline values: CDR1 MRHNA, CDR2 SNTAGT. Between the trimmed V and J ends, which lost 3 bases and 10 bases, there was a span of 19 bases. The DNA of the CDR3 is TGTGCCAGCAGTGAATCATGGGTTTCTGGGACCGAGCAGTTCTTC. This codes for CASSESWVSGTEQFF.

J is TRBJ1-1 and V is TRBV5-1, with TRBD1 matching over 10 bases. With V trimmed by 4 bases and J by 7 bases, 13 bases remained unmatched. The CDR3 extends over 16 amino acids. Germline lookup yields CDR1 SGHRS and CDR2 YFSETQ. CDR3 amino acids: CASSPNPTGGEGEAFF. The CDR3 coding sequence is TGCGCCAGCAGCCCGAACCCGACAGGGGGCGAGGGTGAAGCTTTCTTT.

Points on this clone: Other nucleotide sequences in the sample specify the same CDR3. The chain employs TRBV5-1 and TRBJ2-5, with a possible D match to TRBD2 (5 bases). V was shortened by 1 base and J by 4 bases, with 11 bases between the two germline ends. Germline values: CDR1 SGHRS, CDR2 YFSETQ. The CDR3 has 14 amino acids. CDR3 in DNA: TGCGCCAGCAGCTTGCTTCGGGGTCGAGAGACCCAGTACTTC. Translating it yields CASSLLRGRETQYF.

This clone was picked up a small number of times. The rearrangement uses TRBV11-2 and TRBJ1-1; D unresolved. Germline assignment: CDR1 SGHAT and CDR2 FQNNGV. Between the trimmed V and J ends, which lost 3 bases and 9 bases, there was a span of 11 bases. The CDR3 is 12 amino acids. In DNA form, the CDR3 reads TGTGCCAGCAGCTTGGTCGGAGAACAAGCTTTCTTT. This translates into CASSLVGEQAFF.

This clone was detected once. This rearrangement joins TRBV19 to TRBJ2-1; D remains ambiguous. The CDR3 length is 16 residues. Germline assignment: CDR1 LNHDA and CDR2 SQIVND (reference sequence). The V end lost 3 bases, the J end lost 2 bases, and 14 bases lay between the germline ends. CDR3 nucleotides: TGTGCCAGTAGTATTTTAGGCTCTCCCCCCTACAATGAGCAGTTCTTC. This translates into CASSILGSPPYNEQFF.

V and J are TRBV5-1 and TRBJ2-3, with TRBD2 as a possible D gene (6 bases). The germline CDR1 and CDR2 sequences are SGHRS and YFSETQ. V lost 0 bases and J 4 bases, leaving 12 bases between the germline ends. The CDR3 covers 15 residues. The CDR3 reads CASSLGLVPPDTQYF. CDR3 in DNA: TGCGCCAGCAGCTTGGGACTAGTCCCCCCAGATACGCAGTATTTT.

The chain employs TRBV11-2 and TRBJ1-2; 7 positions match TRBD1. The CDR3 covers 14 residues. Germline-derived CDR1 and CDR2 are SGHAT and FQNNGV. V lost 4 bases and J lost 3; bases outside the gene matches: 5. This chain's CDR3 is CASSWRQGYYGYTF. The CDR3, as DNA: TGTGCCAGCAGCTGGCGACAGGGCTACTATGGCTACACCTTC.

The chain employs TRBV7-2 and TRBJ2-3; D gene unclear. Looked up from germline, CDR1 is SGHTA and CDR2 is FQGNSA. V was clipped by 1 base and J by 7 bases, with 12 bases between them. CDR3 size: 14 residues. CDR3 in amino acids: CASSLGPAVHTQYF. The CDR3, as DNA: TGTGCCAGCAGCTTAGGCCCAGCCGTTCATACGCAGTATTTT.

The V and J genes are TRBV5-8 and TRBJ2-1; 7 bases map to TRBD1. CDR3 length: 14 residues. The V gene's germline CDR1 is SGHTS and CDR2 YDEGEE. Trimming took 4 bases from V and 3 from J; bases not matched to a gene: 4. The CDR3 nucleotides are TGTGCCAGCAGCCCGGGACAGATCTACAATGAGCAGTTCTTC. Its translation: CASSPGQIYNEQFF.

As for this clone: The sample carries other DNA sequences with the same CDR3. The J gene is TRBJ2-3, the V gene TRBV7-9, with 10 bases fitting TRBD2. The V segment lost 2 bases and the J segment 2 bases; nucleotides outside the gene matches: 1. The CDR3 covers 15 residues. CDR1 SEHNR and CDR2 FQNEAQ come from the germline V gene (reference sequence). CDR3 residues: CASSLLAGDTDTQYF. The CDR3 DNA follows: TGTGCCAGCAGCTTACTAGCGGGGGACACAGATACGCAGTATTTT.

The J gene is TRBJ1-2, the V gene TRBV6-5; D is unresolved. Germline V CDR1 and CDR2: MNHEY, SVGAGI. With 0 bases removed from V and 5 bases from J, the gap between germline ends came to 13 bases. The CDR3 runs 15 residues. CDR3: CASSYSSGLAYGYTF. CDR3 DNA: TGTGCCAGCAGTTACTCCTCAGGCCTAGCGTATGGCTACACCTTC.

The chain links TRBV28 to TRBJ2-2; possible D gene TRBD1, 6 bases. The germline CDR1 and CDR2 sequences are MDHEN and SYDVKM. Trimming pared 6 bases from V and 2 bases from J, leaving 10 bases between. This CDR3 has 14 amino acids. This CDR3 is CASRWDTNTGELFF. CDR3 DNA: TGTGCCAGCAGGTGGGACACCAACACCGGGGAGCTGTTTTTT.

The gene calls are TRBV9 and TRBJ2-1, with 9 nucleotides matching TRBD1. The CDR3 has 16 amino acids. With V trimmed by 0 bases and J by 6 bases, 7 bases remained unmatched. Germline CDR1 and CDR2: SGDLS and YYNGEE. The CDR3 reads CASSVEGQGFGNEQFF. As DNA, the CDR3 is TGTGCCAGCAGCGTAGAAGGACAGGGGTTTGGCAATGAGCAGTTCTTC.

This clone has a single count. Compared with germline, one end of the junction differs, possibly owing to a read error. V and J are TRBV7-8 and TRBJ1-4, with D perhaps matching TRBD1 (5 bases). Germline loops: CDR1 SGHVS, CDR2 FQNEAQ. The CDR3 runs 14 residues. CDR3 sequence reads: CASRRQGGDEKLFF. DNA of the CDR3: TGTGCCAGCAGACGCCAGGGCGGGGATGAGAAACTGTTTTTT. Using reference TRBV7-8 and TRBJ1-4 for the parts outside the CDR3, the full variable domain is GAGVSQSPRYKVAKRGQDVALRCDPISGHVSLFWYQQALGQGPEFLTYFQNEAQLDKSGLPSDRFFAERPEGSVSTLKIQRTQQEDSAVYLCASRRQGGDEKLFFGSGTQLSVL.

The chain is built from TRBV5-8 and TRBJ2-2; TRBD1 is a possible D gene (5 bases). CDR1 and CDR2 from the germline V gene are SGHTS and YDEGEE. The CDR3 covers 14 residues. Written as DNA, the CDR3 is TGTGGCGTGGTGGGGCAGGTCGACACCGGGGAGCTGTTTTTT. Translating it yields CGVVGQVDTGELFF.

The chain joins TRBV19 to TRBJ2-7; 12 bases map to TRBD1. The CDR3 totals 14 residues. Per the germline V gene, CDR1 is LNHDA and CDR2 is SQIVND (reference sequence). V lost 3 bases, J lost 6 bases, and 3 bases stayed unmatched. The CDR3 DNA sequence: TGTGCCAGTAGTATGGGACAGGGGGCAGCCGAGCAGTACTTC. Amino acids: CASSMGQGAAEQYF.

This clone was recorded many times. This chain links TRBV2 with TRBJ2-5, with D unclear. CDR1 is SNHLY, CDR2 FYNNEI, per germline. The CDR3 covers 13 residues. The V and J ends lost 5 bases and 1 base respectively, with 8 bases between them. The CDR3 loop reads CASSPGLQETQYF. For the CDR3, the DNA is TGTGCCAGCAGTCCCGGCCTCCAAGAGACCCAGTACTTC.

V usage is TRBV27 and J usage is TRBJ2-6; no clear D. CDR3 length: 15 residues. Trimming removed 6 bases at V and 4 bases at J, with 13 bases between. Germline-derived CDR1 and CDR2 are MNHEY and SMNVEV (reference sequence). CDR3 bases: TGTGCCAGCAGGATGGTCGCTTACGGGGCCAACGTCCTGACTTTC. Translating it yields CASRMVAYGANVLTF.

The chain uses TRBV28 and TRBJ2-7; D is possibly TRBD1 (6 bases). There are 14 residues in the CDR3. The germline V and J ends were trimmed by 6 bases and 5 bases, with 17 bases remaining between them. Germline V gene sequence: CDR1 MDHEN, CDR2 SYDVKM. Here the CDR3 reads CASRGDRLSHEQYF. The CDR3 DNA follows: TGTGCCAGCAGGGGAGACAGGCTGTCCCACGAGCAGTACTTC.

V and J are TRBV7-9 and TRBJ1-3; D gene uncertain. The CDR3 extends over 13 amino acids. Germline CDR1 and CDR2: SEHNR and FQNEAQ (reference sequence). V shed 5 bases and J shed 4 bases, with 9 bases lying between them. The CDR3 here is CASSTSSGNTIYF. DNA of the CDR3: TGTGCCAGCAGCACCAGTTCAGGAAACACCATATATTTT.

The chain carries TRBV9 and TRBJ2-3, with 8 bases fitting TRBD1. Germline lookup yields CDR1 SGDLS and CDR2 YYNGEE. With 1 base clipped from V and 5 bases from J, the junction kept 12 bases outside the gene matches. This CDR3 is 17 amino acids long. The CDR3 loop reads CASSVTSTGVNGDTQYF. CDR3 nucleotides: TGTGCCAGCAGCGTAACCTCGACAGGGGTTAATGGAGATACGCAGTATTTT. The full variable domain, completed using reference TRBV9 and TRBJ2-3, is DSGVTQTPKHLITATGQRVTLRCSPRSGDLSVYWYQQSLDQGLQFLIQYYNGEERAKGNILERFSAQQFPDLHSELNLSSLELGDSALYFCASSVTSTGVNGDTQYFGPGTRLTVL.

The sample holds one count of this clone. The rearrangement joins TRBV7-6 to TRBJ1-4; D unclear. CDR3 length: 13 amino acids. The V gene lost 4 bases and the J gene lost 2 bases, with 5 bases spanning the gap. Germline lookup yields CDR1 SGHVS and CDR2 FNYEAQ. The CDR3 DNA sequence: TGTGCCAGCAGCTACCGGACTAATGAAAAACTGTTTTTT. Translating it yields CASSYRTNEKLFF.

This chain links TRBV29-1 with TRBJ1-2; tentative D call: TRBD1 (6 bases). The germline V gene has CDR1 SQVTM and CDR2 ANQGSEA. The V end lost 2 bases, the J end lost 4 bases, and 11 bases lay between the germline ends. The CDR3 runs 13 residues. This CDR3 reads CSVESTGRYGYTF. The CDR3 DNA reads as TGCAGCGTTGAATCGACAGGCCGCTATGGCTACACCTTC.

This sequence joins TRBV5-1 and TRBJ2-1, with TRBD2 identical over 9 bases. Unmatched junction bases numbered 11, after V lost 0 bases and J lost 4 bases. CDR1 is SGHRS, CDR2 YFSETQ, per germline. CDR3 length: 18 amino acids. For the CDR3, the DNA is TGCGCCAGCAGCTTGGATTTGGGCGCTAGCGGGAAATACAATGAGCAGTTCTTC. Its translation: CASSLDLGASGKYNEQFF.

This sequence joins TRBV27 and TRBJ2-3; 14 nucleotides line up with TRBD2. V lost 3 bases and J lost 7; bases outside the gene matches: 6. CDR3 size: 16 residues. Looked up from germline, CDR1 is MNHEY and CDR2 is SMNVEV (reference sequence). The CDR3: CASSFSGTSGSNTQYF. DNA for the CDR3: TGTGCCAGCAGTTTCTCCGGGACTAGCGGGAGTAATACGCAGTATTTT.

This clone appeared a few times. The rearrangement uses TRBV7-6 and TRBJ1-1, with D hard to call. This CDR3 has 14 residues. Trimming removed 6 bases from V and 1 base from J, with 12 bases in between. Germline loops: CDR1 SGHVS, CDR2 FNYEAQ. The CDR3 coding sequence is TGTGCCAGCAGTAGAGGGTTGTCGAACACTGAAGCTTTCTTT. It specifies CASSRGLSNTEAFF.

This sequence joins TRBV27 and TRBJ2-7, with 8 positions matching TRBD1. V lost 7 bases and J lost 2; bases outside the gene matches: 7. CDR3 length: 14 residues. The germline CDR1 and CDR2 sequences are MNHEY and SMNVEV (reference sequence). This chain's CDR3 is CASTSGQGPYEQYF. The CDR3 DNA reads as TGTGCCAGCACTTCCGGACAGGGTCCCTACGAGCAGTACTTC.

The chain carries TRBV18 and TRBJ2-5, with TRBD2 matching 10 bases. CDR1 and CDR2 (germline): KGHSH, LQKENI. Losses at the gene ends were 3 bases for V and 1 base for J; bases not matched to a gene: 2. This CDR3 is 15 amino acids long. The CDR3 DNA reads TGTGCCAGCTCACCCATAGCGGGGGGCCAAGAGACCCAGTACTTC. Its translation: CASSPIAGGQETQYF. Complete variable domain (other parts from reference TRBV18 and TRBJ2-5): NAGVMQNPRHLVRRRGQEARLRCSPMKGHSHVYWYRQLPEEGLKFMVYLQKENIIDESGMPKERFSAEFPKEGPSILRIQQVVRGDSAAYFCASSPIAGGQETQYFGPGTRLLVL.

As for this clone: The same CDR3 arises from other DNA sequences in this sample as well. The rearrangement links TRBV7-7 to TRBJ2-3; 9 positions match TRBD1. The CDR3 is made up of 15 amino acids. The V gene end was trimmed by 5 bases and the J gene end by 4 bases; junction bases not matched to a gene: 7. Germline V gene data show CDR1 as SSHAT and CDR2 as FNYEAQ (reference sequence). CDR3 nucleotides: TGTGCCAGCAGCCCCGGGACAGGGCGGTCAGATACGCAGTATTTT. It translates to CASSPGTGRSDTQYF.